Below are 8 T cell receptor beta chains sequenced from a single sample in a study of fetal regulatory T cell absence and autoimmunity. The data were produced by immunoSEQ multiplex PCR, yet TCRdb's version contains in-frame clones alone and is incomplete. Of about 43,000 clones listed, approximately 80% are singletons. The sample consisted of cord blood. The receptors derive from a newborn boy with IPEX syndrome.

The chain carries TRBV6-1 and TRBJ1-6, with a tentative D call TRBD1 (5 bases). Germline V lookup: CDR1 MNHNS, CDR2 SASEGT. The CDR3 consists of 15 residues. Trimming took off 5 bases at V and 7 bases at J, with 15 bases between the two ends. The CDR3 region has the DNA TGTGCCAGCAGTCCTAACCGGGACCGGAATTCACCCCTCCACTTT. Translated, it gives CASSPNRDRNSPLHF.

The V and J genes are TRBV18 and TRBJ2-3; 14 bases fit TRBD2. Germline values: CDR1 KGHSH, CDR2 LQKENI. The junction had 4 bases not matched to a gene; V was cut back by 5 bases and J by 3 bases. This CDR3 region has 16 residues. The chain's CDR3 is CASSSGLAGATDTQYF. Here the CDR3 DNA reads TGTGCCAGCTCATCGGGACTAGCGGGAGCAACAGATACGCAGTATTTT.

The chain employs TRBV6-5 and TRBJ2-3, with D possibly TRBD2 on 5 matching bases. The germline V and J ends were trimmed by 0 bases and 6 bases, with 13 bases remaining between them. The CDR3 runs to 15 residues. The germline V gene encodes CDR1 MNHEY and CDR2 SVGAGI. The CDR3 nucleotides read TGTGCCAGCAGTTACTCCGTTGAGGGCGTGGATACGCAGTATTTT. Protein: CASSYSVEGVDTQYF.

The chain joins TRBV14 to TRBJ2-7; TRBD1 matches at 9 bases. This CDR3 spans 14 amino acids. Per germline, CDR1 SGHDN and CDR2 FVKESK. V shed 4 bases, J shed 3 bases, and the junction held 4 bases outside the gene matches. CDR3 coding DNA: TGTGCCAGCAGCCCGCCGGGACAGGGCTACGAGCAGTACTTC. The encoded protein is CASSPPGQGYEQYF.

The chain carries TRBV5-1 and TRBJ1-4; 7 bases fit TRBD1. This CDR3 region has 16 residues. Germline V gene lookup returns CDR1 SGHRS and CDR2 YFSETQ. J lost 4 bases, V lost 0 bases, and 6 bases had no gene match. CDR3 DNA: TGCGCCAGCAGCTTGGAGGGGGCCAAGCATAATGAAAAACTGTTTTTT. Translation: CASSLEGAKHNEKLFF. The full variable domain, completed using reference TRBV5-1 and TRBJ1-4, is KAGVTQTPRYLIKTRGQQVTLSCSPISGHRSVSWYQQTPGQGLQFLFEYFSETQRNKGNFPGRFSGRQFSNSRSEMNVSTLELGDSALYLCASSLEGAKHNEKLFFGSGTQLSVL.

The chain employs TRBV30 and TRBJ2-7; D is perhaps TRBD1 or TRBD2 (5 bases each). In germline, CDR1 is GTSNPN, CDR2 SVGIG (reference sequence). The V gene lost 0 bases and the J gene lost 2 bases, with 11 bases spanning the gap. The CDR3 contains 14 residues. CDR3 nucleotides: TGTGCCTGGAGTGTAAGGGACGGGACCTACGAGCAGTACTTC. Translated: CAWSVRDGTYEQYF.

In DNA, the CDR3 is TGTGCCTGGAGTGGACTAGCGGGAGTTTACGAGCAGTACTTC. Translation: CAWSGLAGVYEQYF. This sequence joins TRBV30 and TRBJ2-7; 12 bases are shared with TRBD2. Germline values: CDR1 GTSNPN, CDR2 SVGIG (reference sequence). With 1 base clipped from V and 4 bases from J, the junction kept 2 bases outside the gene matches. CDR3 length: 14 residues. Filled out from reference TRBV30 and TRBJ2-7, the complete variable domain reads SQTIHQWPATLVQPVGSPLSLECTVEGTSNPNLYWYRQAAGRGLQLLFYSVGIGQISSEVPQNLSASRPQDRQFILSSKKLLLSDSGFYLCAWSGLAGVYEQYFGPGTRLTVT.

This clone was observed a few times. This sequence joins TRBV4-1 and TRBJ1-1; TRBD1 is a possible D gene (5 bases). In germline, CDR1 is MGHRA, CDR2 YSYEKL. Trimming shortened V by 4 bases and J by 5 bases, and 17 bases separated the two germline ends. The CDR3 has 15 residues. CDR3 amino acids: CASSPRGWVRTEAFF. DNA for the CDR3: TGCGCCAGCAGCCCTCGGGGGTGGGTGAGGACTGAAGCTTTCTTT.